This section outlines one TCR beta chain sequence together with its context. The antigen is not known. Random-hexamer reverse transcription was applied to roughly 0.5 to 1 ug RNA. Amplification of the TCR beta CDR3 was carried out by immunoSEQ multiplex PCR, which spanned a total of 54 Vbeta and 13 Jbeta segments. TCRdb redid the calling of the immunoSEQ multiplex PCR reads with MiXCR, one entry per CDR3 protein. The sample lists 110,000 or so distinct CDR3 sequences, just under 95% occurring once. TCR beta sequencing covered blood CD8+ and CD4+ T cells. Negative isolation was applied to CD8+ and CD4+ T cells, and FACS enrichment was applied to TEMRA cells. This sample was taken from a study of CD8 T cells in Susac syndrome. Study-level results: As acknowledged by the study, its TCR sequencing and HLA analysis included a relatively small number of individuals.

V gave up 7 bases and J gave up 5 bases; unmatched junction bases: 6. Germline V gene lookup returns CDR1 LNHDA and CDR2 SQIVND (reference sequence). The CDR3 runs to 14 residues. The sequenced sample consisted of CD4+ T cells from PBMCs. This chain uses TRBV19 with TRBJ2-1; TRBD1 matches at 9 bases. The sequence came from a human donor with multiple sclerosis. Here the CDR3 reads CASKRRTGDNEQFF. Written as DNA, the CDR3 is TGTGCCAGTAAGAGAAGGACAGGGGACAATGAGCAGTTCTTC.